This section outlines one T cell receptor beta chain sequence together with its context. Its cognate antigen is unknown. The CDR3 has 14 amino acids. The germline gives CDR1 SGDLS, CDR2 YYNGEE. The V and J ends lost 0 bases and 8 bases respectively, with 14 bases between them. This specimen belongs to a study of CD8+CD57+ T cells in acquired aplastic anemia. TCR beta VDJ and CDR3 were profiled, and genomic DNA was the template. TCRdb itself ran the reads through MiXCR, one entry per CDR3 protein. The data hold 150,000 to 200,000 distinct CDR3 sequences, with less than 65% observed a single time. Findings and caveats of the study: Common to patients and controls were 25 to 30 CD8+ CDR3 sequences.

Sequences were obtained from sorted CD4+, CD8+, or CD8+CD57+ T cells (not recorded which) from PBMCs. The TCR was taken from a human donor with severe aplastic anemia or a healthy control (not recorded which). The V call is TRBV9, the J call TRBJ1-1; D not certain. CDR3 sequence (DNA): TGTGCCAGCAGCGTAGGACCCGACTCACTCGAAGCTTTCTTT. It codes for CASSVGPDSLEAFF. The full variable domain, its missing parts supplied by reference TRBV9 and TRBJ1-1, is DSGVTQTPKHLITATGQRVTLRCSPRSGDLSVYWYQQSLDQGLQFLIQYYNGEERAKGNILERFSAQQFPDLHSELNLSSLELGDSALYFCASSVGPDSLEAFFGQGTRLTVV.